One sample yielded the 9 T cell receptor beta chains listed below, sequenced in a study of vaccination effects on CD4 cells after COVID-19. Once cultured for approximately 10 days, the cells underwent separation to obtain CD4+ T cells. Assay: immunoSEQ multiplex PCR; the TCRdb copy retains only in-frame clones and omits some. This table holds around 56,000 clones, roughly 80% found once. Antigens for these TCRs are unknown. The source was CD4+ T cells from PBMCs cultured without peptide, collected before COVID-19 vaccination. The receptors were sampled from a human donor who received a COVID-19 vaccine.

This clone came up once. The rearrangement uses TRBV28 and TRBJ1-2, with 7 bases aligning to TRBD1. This CDR3 is built from 12 residues. CDR1 is MDHEN, CDR2 SYDVKM, per germline. V gave up 7 bases and J gave up 10 bases; unmatched junction bases: 9. In DNA, the CDR3 is TGTGCCAGCACTTCCCTAGACAGGGCCTACACCTTC. Its translation: CASTSLDRAYTF.

The rearrangement joins TRBV7-9 to TRBJ1-6; the match to TRBD1 covers 9 bases. CDR3 length: 16 amino acids. Germline V gene sequence: CDR1 SEHNR, CDR2 FQNEAQ (reference sequence). Trimming took 7 bases from V and 8 from J; bases not matched to a gene: 12. The CDR3 DNA reads as TGTGCCAGCACCCTAGACTTACAGGGGGCAGATTCACCCCTCCACTTT. This translates into CASTLDLQGADSPLHF. The whole variable domain, filled in from reference TRBV7-9 and TRBJ1-6, reads DTGVSQNPRHKITKRGQNVTFRCDPISEHNRLYWYRQTLGQGPEFLTYFQNEAQLEKSRLLSDRFSAERPKGSFSTLEIQRTEQGDSAMYLCASTLDLQGADSPLHFGNGTRLTVT.

This sequence joins TRBV7-2 and TRBJ2-3, with D maybe TRBD2 (5 bases). Germline V CDR1 and CDR2: SGHTA, FQGNSA. V was cut by 4 bases and J by 2 bases, with 16 bases left in between. CDR3 length: 16 residues. The DNA of the CDR3 is TGTGCCAGCAGCTCCCGGGGTGGAGGAAACACAGATACGCAGTATTTT. It is translated as CASSSRGGGNTDTQYF.

The rearrangement links TRBV9 to TRBJ1-3; possibly TRBD1 for D (5 bases). Germline V CDR1 and CDR2: SGDLS, YYNGEE. The CDR3 runs to 16 residues. The V end lost 4 bases, the J end lost 0 bases, and 14 bases lay between the germline ends. For the CDR3, the DNA is TGTGCCAGCAGCACCGACAGCCTCGACTCTGGAAACACCATATATTTT. This sequence encodes CASSTDSLDSGNTIYF.

J is TRBJ1-2 and V is TRBV28, with D unclear. The V gene lost 6 bases and the J gene lost 8 bases, with 10 bases spanning the gap. Germline lookup yields CDR1 MDHEN and CDR2 SYDVKM. The CDR3 has 11 residues. CDR3 sequence reads: CASRLASGYTF. The DNA for the CDR3 is TGTGCCAGCAGGTTGGCGTCCGGCTACACCTTC.

This clone was picked up a small number of times. The J gene is TRBJ1-5, the V gene TRBV30, with D maybe TRBD1 (5 bases). V was trimmed by 2 bases and J by 1 base, leaving 6 bases between them. Germline V gene lookup returns CDR1 GTSNPN and CDR2 SVGIG (reference sequence). CDR3 size: 13 residues. The CDR3 DNA follows: TGTGCCTGGAGTCGGGACAGCAATCAGCCCCAGCATTTT. It codes for CAWSRDSNQPQHF.

The V and J genes are TRBV11-3 and TRBJ2-3; D ambiguous. Trimming left V 1 base short and J 5 bases short, with 7 bases between. The CDR3 totals 13 residues. Germline CDR1 is SGHNT and CDR2 is YENEEA. DNA of the CDR3: TGTGCCAGCAGCTTAGCCGGCATAGATACGCAGTATTTT. This encodes CASSLAGIDTQYF.

The rearrangement uses TRBV7-2 and TRBJ2-2; D is ambiguous. The V and J ends lost 7 bases and 6 bases respectively, with 15 bases between them. This CDR3 comprises 14 residues. Germline-derived CDR1 and CDR2 are SGHTA and FQGNSA. The CDR3 sequence: CASTYQTGSGELFF. CDR3 nucleotides: TGTGCCAGCACCTACCAAACCGGGTCCGGGGAGCTGTTTTTT.

The chain uses TRBV9 and TRBJ1-1; 7 bases fit TRBD1. Germline V CDR1 and CDR2: SGDLS, YYNGEE. The CDR3 totals 14 residues. V lost 1 base and J lost 4; bases outside the gene matches: 4. This CDR3 reads CASSVQGGVTEAFF. DNA of the CDR3: TGTGCCAGCAGCGTACAGGGGGGGGTCACTGAAGCTTTCTTT.